Following are 22 T cell receptor beta chains from one sample sequenced in a study of identical twins. In TCRdb, the 5' RACE reads were re-called with MiXCR into one record per CDR3 protein. This sample has some 1,600,000 distinct CDR3 sequences, with roughly a third found just once. Source material: cord blood. Receptors originate from a newborn girl in good health.

A few counts support this clonotype. This chain uses TRBV11-2 with TRBJ2-5; 7 bases line up with TRBD1. The CDR3 consists of 17 residues. In germline, CDR1 is SGHAT, CDR2 FQNNGV. Losses at the gene ends were 1 base for V and 4 bases for J; bases not matched to a gene: 12. CDR3 DNA: TGTGCCAGCAGCTTAGGCCTTCTTCGGGACAGCTCAGAGACCCAGTACTTC. This translates into CASSLGLLRDSSETQYF.

This clonotype was counted only a few times. This may stem from a read error, because a much larger clone lies one nucleotide away. The J gene is TRBJ1-2, the V gene TRBV27, with 11 bases that match TRBD1. The CDR3 consists of 14 residues. Per the germline V gene, CDR1 is MNHEY and CDR2 is SMNVEV (reference sequence). V was pared by 2 bases and J by 7 bases, with 3 bases of the junction left unmatched. CDR3 in DNA: TGTGCCAGCAGTTTACGGACAGGGGGCTTTGGCTACACCTTC. The encoded protein is CASSLRTGGFGYTF.

This sequence joins TRBV5-1 and TRBJ1-6; no clear D gene. CDR3 length equals 17 residues. Deletions cut 2 bases from V and 0 bases from J, with 12 bases between. CDR1 and CDR2 from the germline V gene are SGHRS and YFSETQ. CDR3 region: CASSFGQAGSYNSPLHF. The CDR3, as DNA: TGCGCCAGCAGCTTTGGGCAGGCGGGCTCCTATAATTCACCCCTCCACTTT.

In its sample, this clonotype was seen once. V and J are TRBV9 and TRBJ2-3; D assignment may be TRBD1 or TRBD2 (6 bases each). V dropped 4 bases and J dropped 8 bases, with 17 bases sitting between them. This CDR3 has 14 residues. Germline loops: CDR1 SGDLS, CDR2 YYNGEE. CDR3 in amino acids: CASSPRGPAGTQYF. DNA for the CDR3: TGTGCCAGCAGCCCCCGGGGGCCGGCAGGTACGCAGTATTTT.

The chain combines TRBV4-2 with TRBJ2-3; 9 nucleotides line up with TRBD2. With 4 bases clipped from V and 1 base from J, the junction kept 3 bases outside the gene matches. Germline V gene lookup returns CDR1 LGHNA and CDR2 YNFKEQ. The length of the CDR3 is 15 residues. CDR3 in amino acids: CASSPRGGGTDTQYF. CDR3 sequence (DNA): TGTGCCAGCAGCCCGCGGGGGGGTGGCACAGATACGCAGTATTTT.

V usage is TRBV5-1 and J usage is TRBJ2-1, with TRBD2 matching 7 bases. The V gene's germline CDR1 is SGHRS and CDR2 YFSETQ. The CDR3 is made up of 17 amino acids. Trimming at V came to 2 bases and at J to 1 base, leaving 9 bases not matched to a gene. The CDR3, as DNA: TGCGCCAGCAGCTTCGGCGGCCGGGGGGTATCCTACAATGAGCAGTTCTTC. Translation: CASSFGGRGVSYNEQFF.

Only a few counts were recorded for this clonotype. V is TRBV20-1 and J is TRBJ2-3; perhaps TRBD1 as D (6 bases). CDR1 is DFQATT, CDR2 SNEGSKA, per germline (reference sequence). The V end lost 3 bases, the J end lost 5 bases, and 12 bases lay between the germline ends. The CDR3 has 13 amino acids. The CDR3 region has the DNA TGCAGTGCTAGGACCGGGACATTAGATACGCAGTATTTT. This translates into CSARTGTLDTQYF.

This clonotype was observed a few times. This rearrangement joins TRBV20-1 to TRBJ1-5; TRBD1 might be the D (5 bases). V lost 6 bases to trimming and J lost 2 bases, with 14 bases between them. The CDR3 totals 14 residues. The germline gives CDR1 DFQATT, CDR2 SNEGSKA (reference sequence). CDR3 residues: CSAQQGAGNQPQHF. The CDR3 region has the DNA TGCAGTGCGCAGCAGGGAGCGGGCAATCAGCCCCAGCATTTT.

This clonotype was observed a handful of times. CDR3 nucleotides: TGTGCCATCAGGCCCCAGACTAGCGGGAGGGACAATGAGCAGTTCTTC. It translates to CAIRPQTSGRDNEQFF. The rearrangement uses TRBV10-3 and TRBJ2-1, with TRBD2 matching 14 bases. The V gene end was trimmed by 6 bases and the J gene end by 5 bases; junction bases not matched to a gene: 6. Per germline, CDR1 ENHRY and CDR2 SYGVKD. This CDR3 region has 16 residues.

V is TRBV6-4 and J is TRBJ2-3; a possible D gene is TRBD2 (6 bases). The germline V gene encodes CDR1 MRHNA and CDR2 SNTAGT. The CDR3 is 14 amino acids. Trimming stripped 5 bases from V and 5 bases from J, with 14 bases between. The CDR3, as DNA: TGTGCCAGCAGTATCTCCCCGGGACTAGATACGCAGTATTTT. Its translation is CASSISPGLDTQYF.

The chain couples TRBV2 to TRBJ2-3; 8 positions agree with TRBD2. V gave up 9 bases and J gave up 5 bases; unmatched junction bases: 10. Germline V lookup: CDR1 SNHLY, CDR2 FYNNEI. CDR3 size: 14 residues. Here the CDR3 DNA reads TGTGCCAGTACACGGGGGGGCGAGGGAGATACGCAGTATTTT. Residues: CASTRGGEGDTQYF.

The chain uses TRBV6-5 and TRBJ1-4, with D possibly being TRBD1 (6 bases). Trimming took 9 bases from V and 6 from J, leaving 20 bases between them. Germline CDR1 MNHEY, CDR2 SVGAGI. The CDR3 contains 15 residues. The CDR3 spells CARGGPFTGDEKLFF. CDR3 coding DNA: TGTGCCAGAGGGGGGCCGTTTACGGGGGATGAAAAACTGTTTTTT.

The rearrangement links TRBV29-1 to TRBJ1-1; D is perhaps TRBD1 (5 bases). Germline loops: CDR1 SQVTM, CDR2 ANQGSEA. Trimming pared 0 bases from V and 4 bases from J, leaving 12 bases between. The CDR3 has 14 residues. In DNA form, the CDR3 reads TGCAGCGTTGAAGAAATTGGGGGAGGCACTGAAGCTTTCTTT. Protein: CSVEEIGGGTEAFF.

This clonotype was counted between two and nine times. The chain employs TRBV28 and TRBJ2-1, with D possibly matching TRBD1 (6 bases). The V gene lost 6 bases and the J gene lost 9 bases, with 15 bases spanning the gap. Germline V gene data show CDR1 as MDHEN and CDR2 as SYDVKM. The CDR3 extends over 13 amino acids. The CDR3 coding sequence is TGTGCCAGCAGCATCCTAGTACAGGGTGAGCAGTTCTTC. This codes for CASSILVQGEQFF.

This clonotype appeared many times. This chain connects TRBV28 to TRBJ1-2; possibly TRBD1 for D (5 bases). With 6 bases removed from V and 5 bases from J, the gap between germline ends came to 10 bases. Looked up from germline, CDR1 is MDHEN and CDR2 is SYDVKM. CDR3 length: 12 amino acids. CDR3 in DNA: TGTGCCAGCAGCTCTTCAGGGTATGGCTACACCTTC. Translating it yields CASSSSGYGYTF.

The chain uses TRBV15 and TRBJ1-1, with a possible D match to TRBD1 (5 bases). Trimming shortened V by 0 bases and J by 7 bases, and 18 bases separated the two germline ends. This CDR3 has 16 residues. From germline, CDR1 is LNHNV and CDR2 YYDKDF (reference sequence). CDR3 amino acids: CATSRDLGTGLLEAFF. Here the CDR3 DNA reads TGTGCCACCAGCAGAGATCTCGGCACAGGACTCCTTGAAGCTTTCTTT.

This CDR3 is CSAPHYGGGEQFF. CDR3 DNA: TGCAGTGCCCCCCACTACGGGGGGGGTGAGCAGTTCTTC. The rearrangement links TRBV20-1 to TRBJ2-1; TRBD2 matches 8 bases. V trimming: 6 bases; J trimming: 9 bases; junction bases outside the gene matches: 10. CDR1 DFQATT and CDR2 SNEGSKA come from the germline V gene (reference sequence). The CDR3 consists of 13 residues.

In this sample, this clonotype turned up a few times. The gene calls are TRBV28 and TRBJ2-3; TRBD1 matches 7 bases. In germline, CDR1 is MDHEN, CDR2 SYDVKM. CDR3 length: 14 amino acids. V lost 7 bases and J lost 3; bases outside the gene matches: 7. This CDR3 is CASMTVRGTDTQYF. The CDR3 nucleotides read TGTGCCAGCATGACGGTCAGGGGGACAGATACGCAGTATTTT.

This clonotype was counted at least ten times. The J gene is TRBJ2-7, the V gene TRBV28, with TRBD2 identical over 8 bases. CDR1 MDHEN and CDR2 SYDVKM come from the germline V gene. The CDR3 extends over 14 amino acids. Losses at the gene ends were 3 bases for V and 3 bases for J; bases not matched to a gene: 4. CDR3 coding DNA: TGTGCCAGCAGTTTCCGGGAGGGAAGCTACGAGCAGTACTTC. This sequence encodes CASSFREGSYEQYF.

V gene TRBV5-1 combines with J gene TRBJ2-3; tentatively, D is TRBD2 (5 bases). The CDR3 spans 15 residues. CDR1 and CDR2 (germline): SGHRS, YFSETQ. With 7 bases removed from V and 6 bases from J, the gap between germline ends came to 21 bases. In DNA, the CDR3 is TGCGCCAGCGCTTCCGCTAGCAGGAGTCCCGATACGCAGTATTTT. It codes for CASASASRSPDTQYF.

The CDR3 nucleotides read TGTGCCAGCAGTTTGGTGGGGGAGGGCCCCTACGAGCAGTACTTC. This gives the protein CASSLVGEGPYEQYF. V gene TRBV12-3 or TRBV12-4 combines with J gene TRBJ2-7; 7 positions match TRBD2. V lost 3 bases, J lost 2 bases, and 7 bases stayed unmatched. The CDR3 runs to 15 residues.

This clonotype has just a few counts. The J gene is TRBJ1-3, the V gene TRBV7-2; D ambiguous. The CDR3 is 12 residues long. Trimming shortened V by 0 bases and J by 5 bases, and 2 bases separated the two germline ends. Germline values: CDR1 SGHTA, CDR2 FQGNSA. CDR3 amino acids: CASSLARNTIYF. Written as DNA, the CDR3 is TGTGCCAGCAGCTTAGCCAGAAACACCATATATTTT. The variable domain in full, with the rest retrieved from reference TRBV7-2 and TRBJ1-3, is GAGVSQSPSNKVTEKGKDVELRCDPISGHTALYWYRQSLGQGLEFLIYFQGNSAPDKSGLPSDRFSAERTGGSVSTLTIQRTQQEDSAVYLCASSLARNTIYFGEGSWLTVV.